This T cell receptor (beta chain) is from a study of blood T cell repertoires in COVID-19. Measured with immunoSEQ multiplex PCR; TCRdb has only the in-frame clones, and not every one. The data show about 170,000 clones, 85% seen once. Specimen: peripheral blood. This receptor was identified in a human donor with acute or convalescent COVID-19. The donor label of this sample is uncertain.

CDR3 amino acids: CSVEVQASGGYGYTF. CDR3 DNA: TGCAGCGTTGAGGTCCAGGCTTCGGGGGGTTATGGCTACACCTTC. The chain is built from TRBV29-1 and TRBJ1-2, with D maybe TRBD1 (5 bases). Germline-derived CDR1 and CDR2 are SQVTM and ANQGSEA. This CDR3 has 15 amino acids. Trimming took 3 bases from V and 5 from J, leaving 19 bases between them.